The source of this TCR beta chain is a study of cytomegalovirus exposure and HLA in healthy donors. This clone appeared a few times. It was with 60 Vbeta and 13 Jbeta primers that the PCR ran. The assay was immunoSEQ multiplex PCR, and TCRdb's table has in-frame clones only and misses some. In the table there are tens of thousands of clones, roughly 79% of which are singletons. Trimming cost V 6 bases and J 6 bases, with 17 bases left between them. From germline, CDR1 is SGHAT and CDR2 FQNNGV. The CDR3 spans 15 residues. Sequencing used PBMCs. The receptor comes from a man in his fifties or sixties in good health and CMV-seronegative. The chain has TRBV11-2 and TRBJ1-4, with D perhaps TRBD1 (5 bases). In DNA, the CDR3 is TGTGCCAGCAGTCTTGATCGCAGGGTGTATGAAAAACTGTTTTTT. Translation gives CASSLDRRVYEKLFF.